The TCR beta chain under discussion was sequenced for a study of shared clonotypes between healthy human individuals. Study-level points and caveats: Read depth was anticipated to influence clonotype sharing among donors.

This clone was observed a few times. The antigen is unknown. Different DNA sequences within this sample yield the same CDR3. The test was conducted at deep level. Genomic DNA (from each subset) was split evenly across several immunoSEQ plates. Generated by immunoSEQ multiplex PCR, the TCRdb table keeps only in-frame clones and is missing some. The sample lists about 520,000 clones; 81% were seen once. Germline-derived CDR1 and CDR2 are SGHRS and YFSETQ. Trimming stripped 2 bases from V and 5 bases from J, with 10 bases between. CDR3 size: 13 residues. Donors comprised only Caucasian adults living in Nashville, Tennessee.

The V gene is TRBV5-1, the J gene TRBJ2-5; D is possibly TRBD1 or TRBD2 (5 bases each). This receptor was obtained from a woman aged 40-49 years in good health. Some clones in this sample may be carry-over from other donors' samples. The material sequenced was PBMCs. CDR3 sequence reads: CASSFGTGETQYF. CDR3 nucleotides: TGCGCCAGCAGCTTCGGGACGGGGGAGACCCAGTACTTC.